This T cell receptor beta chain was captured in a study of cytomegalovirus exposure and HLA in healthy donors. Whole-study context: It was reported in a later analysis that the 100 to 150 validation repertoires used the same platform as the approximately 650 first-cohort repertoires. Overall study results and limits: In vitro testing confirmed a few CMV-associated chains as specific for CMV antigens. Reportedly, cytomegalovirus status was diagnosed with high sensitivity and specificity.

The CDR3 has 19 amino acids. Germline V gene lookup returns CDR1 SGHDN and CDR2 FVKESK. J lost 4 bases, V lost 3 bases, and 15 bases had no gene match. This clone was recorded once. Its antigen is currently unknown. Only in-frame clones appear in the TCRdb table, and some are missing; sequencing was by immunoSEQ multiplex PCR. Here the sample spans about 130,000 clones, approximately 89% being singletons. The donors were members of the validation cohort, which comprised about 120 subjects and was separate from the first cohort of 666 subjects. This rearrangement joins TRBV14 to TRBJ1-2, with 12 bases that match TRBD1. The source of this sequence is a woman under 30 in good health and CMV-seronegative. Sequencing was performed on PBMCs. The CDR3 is CASSQGVRDRGLVGYGYTF. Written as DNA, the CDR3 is TGTGCCAGCAGCCAGGGGGTCCGGGACAGGGGGCTAGTCGGCTATGGCTACACCTTC.